The TCR beta chain described here comes from a study of monozygotic twins with inflammatory bowel disease. TCRdb reprocessed the 5' RACE reads and stores each CDR3 protein as one record, lacking DNA. This sample's table reports 350,000 to 500,000 distinct CDR3 sequences. CDR1 and CDR2 (germline): LGHDT, YNNKEL (reference sequence). CDR3 length equals 13 residues. Study-level results: No detectable difference in repertoire similarity separated concordant from discordant twins, possibly as a result of limited power. Relative clonotype sharing with others was diminished in IBD patients versus healthy twins, particularly with disease activity. Healthy co-twins exceeded IBD patients in TCRbeta diversity as measured by inverse Simpson.

As concerns this clonotype: As yet, its antigen is unknown.

The chain is built from TRBV3-1 and TRBJ2-7. The receptor was isolated from a human donor with ulcerative colitis or Crohn's disease, or a healthy co-twin of an affected twin (not recorded which). The sequenced sample was blood. The CDR3 sequence is CASSRVDEAEQYF.